This TCR beta chain comes out of a study of Graves' ophthalmopathy and Graves' hyperthyroidism. Points from the study as a whole: Both a roughly 66% sensitivity and a 72.22% specificity characterized the model's predictions of ophthalmopathy progression. Most expanded thyroid clonotypes above 0.001 frequency also appeared in blood.

Germline loops: CDR1 GTSNPN, CDR2 SVGIG (reference sequence). After removal of 5 bases from V and 7 bases from J, the junction contained 10 bases not matched to a gene. The CDR3 consists of 13 residues. Beta-chain TCR CDR3 regions were amplified from RNA transcripts. The first round was an RT-PCR with HTBI primers, and the second round was a multiplex PCR. Each CDR3 protein gets one entry after TCRdb re-called the multiplex PCR reads with MiXCR. The table lists 300,000 to 350,000 distinct CDR3 sequences, about a sixth of them singletons, with about 12% in the top ten. In donors with ophthalmopathy, activity was moderate-to-severe, with CAS ≥3, NOSPECS ≥4 and duration under 3 months. The PBMCs used were ones drawn from approximately 10 ml of fresh peripheral blood. In its sample, this clonotype was seen many times. Its cognate antigen is unknown.

This clonotype originated in an adult man with Graves' ophthalmopathy. The chain has TRBV30 and TRBJ1-1; 7 nucleotides agree with TRBD1. The specimen sequenced was peripheral blood. CDR3 DNA sequence: TGTGCCTGGGGCCGGGACAGCCCTAATGAAGCTTTCTTT. Translated: CAWGRDSPNEAFF.